Each of the 32 T cell receptor beta chains below was sequenced from the same sample in a study of blood T cell repertoires in COVID-19. Profiling relied on immunoSEQ multiplex PCR, and the TCRdb table lists in-frame clones only, not all of them. The sample holds some 150,000 clones, 70% to 85% seen once. Sequencing used peripheral blood. The receptors were gathered from a woman aged 50 to 65 in a cohort sampled during active or convalescent COVID-19.

A few counts support this clone. This sequence joins TRBV19 and TRBJ2-1; 9 nucleotides line up with TRBD2. Trimming at V came to 5 bases and at J to 2 bases, leaving 7 bases not matched to a gene. The CDR3 sequence is 16 residues long. Germline V CDR1 and CDR2: LNHDA, SQIVND (reference sequence). CDR3 sequence reads: CASSRVGLAAYNEQFF. Written as DNA, the CDR3 is TGTGCCAGTAGTCGGGTGGGACTAGCCGCCTACAATGAGCAGTTCTTC. The full variable domain, its missing parts supplied by reference TRBV19 and TRBJ2-1, is DGGITQSPKYLFRKEGQNVTLSCEQNLNHDAMYWYRQDPGQGLRLIYYSQIVNDFQKGDIAEGYSVSREKKESFPLTVTSAQKNPTAFYLCASSRVGLAAYNEQFFGPGTRLTVL.

The chain links TRBV7-2 to TRBJ2-2; TRBD1 matches 8 bases. In germline, CDR1 is SGHTA, CDR2 FQGNSA. V lost 1 base and J lost 4; bases outside the gene matches: 5. The CDR3 loop spans 16 amino acids. Here the CDR3 DNA reads TGTGCCAGCAGCTTAGTCCTGGACAGGGCCACCGGGGAGCTGTTTTTT. Amino acid sequence: CASSLVLDRATGELFF.

V is TRBV14 and J is TRBJ1-1, with D possibly matching TRBD1 (5 bases). V lost 1 base, J lost 7 bases, and 10 bases lay in between. Germline assignment: CDR1 SGHDN and CDR2 FVKESK. The CDR3 spans 13 residues. CDR3 residues: CASSQVGGGEAFF. The CDR3 DNA reads TGTGCCAGCAGCCAAGTGGGGGGAGGTGAAGCTTTCTTT. The variable domain in full, completed from reference TRBV14 and TRBJ1-1, reads EAGVTQFPSHSVIEKGQTVTLRCDPISGHDNLYWYRRVMGKEIKFLLHFVKESKQDESGMPNNRFLAERTGGTYSTLKVQPAELEDSGVYFCASSQVGGGEAFFGQGTRLTVV.

This chain uses TRBV15 with TRBJ1-3; TRBD1 matches 7 bases. The length of the CDR3 is 17 residues. The J segment lost 1 base and the V segment lost 2 bases, leaving 8 bases of the junction unmatched. The germline V gene has CDR1 LNHNV and CDR2 YYDKDF (reference sequence). CDR3 DNA sequence: TGTGCCACCAGCAGACAAAACAGGGGCCATTCTGGAAACACCATATATTTT. Its translation: CATSRQNRGHSGNTIYF. Drawing the rest from reference TRBV15 and TRBJ1-3, the complete variable domain is DAMVIQNPRYQVTQFGKPVTLSCSQTLNHNVMYWYQQKSSQAPKLLFHYYDKDFNNEADTPDNFQSRRPNTSFCFLDIRSPGLGDTAMYLCATSRQNRGHSGNTIYFGEGSWLTVV.

The V gene is TRBV11-1, the J gene TRBJ2-5; 8 bases line up with TRBD1. The CDR3 spans 15 residues. Germline CDR1 and CDR2: SGHAT and FQDESV (reference sequence). J lost 5 bases, V lost 5 bases, and 10 bases had no gene match. The CDR3 DNA follows: TGTGCCAGCAGCCGGAACAGGGGGACCGGGGAGACCCAGTACTTC. Protein: CASSRNRGTGETQYF. Full variable domain (missing parts from reference TRBV11-1 and TRBJ2-5): EAEVAQSPRYKITEKSQAVAFWCDPISGHATLYWYRQILGQGPELLVQFQDESVVDDSQLPKDRFSAERLKGVDSTLKIQPAELGDSAMYLCASSRNRGTGETQYFGPGTRLLVL.

This clone was picked up a small number of times. V usage is TRBV7-2 and J usage is TRBJ2-7; tentative D call: TRBD1 (6 bases). Trimming cost V 5 bases and J 4 bases, with 18 bases left between them. Germline lookup yields CDR1 SGHTA and CDR2 FQGNSA. This CDR3 comprises 15 residues. This CDR3 is CASSIQSTGGYEQYF. As DNA, the CDR3 is TGTGCCAGCAGCATCCAGTCGACAGGCGGGTACGAGCAGTACTTC.

The V call is TRBV3-1 (or the pseudogene TRBV3-2), the J call TRBJ1-5, with D possibly matching TRBD1 (5 bases). CDR1 LGHDT and CDR2 YNNKEL come from the germline V gene (reference sequence). This CDR3 is 13 amino acids long. Trimming cost V 1 base and J 8 bases, with 9 bases left between them. Here the CDR3 reads CASSQGQWEPQHF. CDR3 coding DNA: TGTGCCAGCAGCCAAGGACAGTGGGAGCCCCAGCATTTT.

This clone is deemed medium-sized. J is TRBJ2-3 and V is TRBV6-8, with a tentative D call TRBD2 (6 bases). Trimming pared 2 bases from V and 2 bases from J, leaving 17 bases between. CDR1 is MNHGY and CDR2 is SAAAGT in the germline V gene. The CDR3 runs 17 residues. As DNA, the CDR3 is TGTGCCAGCAGTTACCGTCGTACGGGGGAGTCCACAGATACGCAGTATTTT. Amino acid sequence: CASSYRRTGESTDTQYF.

This clone has only one observation. The genes are TRBV19 and TRBJ2-7; 9 positions match TRBD1. V lost 1 base and J lost 2; bases outside the gene matches: 3. The CDR3 is made up of 15 amino acids. Germline V lookup: CDR1 LNHDA, CDR2 SQIVND (reference sequence). The CDR3, as DNA: TGTGCCAGTAGTATAGGGACAGGGGCCCCCTACGAGCAGTACTTC. Protein product: CASSIGTGAPYEQYF.

This clone was counted many times. The V call is TRBV3-1 (or the pseudogene TRBV3-2), the J call TRBJ2-7; TRBD2 might be the D (6 bases). Trimming removed 0 bases at V and 4 bases at J, with 7 bases between. The CDR3 is made up of 13 amino acids. CDR1 is LGHDT and CDR2 is YNNKEL in the germline V gene (reference sequence). The CDR3 region has the DNA TGTGCCAGCAGCCAAGAGGGACTGTACGAGCAGTACTTC. Its translation is CASSQEGLYEQYF.

V and J are TRBV7-6 and TRBJ2-1; TRBD2 agrees at 7 bases. The germline V gene encodes CDR1 SGHVS and CDR2 FNYEAQ. This CDR3 comprises 15 residues. The ends lost 1 base at V and 1 base at J; junction bases unmatched: 1. This CDR3 is CASSLGGGSYNEQFF. CDR3 sequence (DNA): TGTGCCAGCAGCTTAGGGGGGGGATCCTACAATGAGCAGTTCTTC. Full variable domain (remainder filled in from reference TRBV7-6 and TRBJ2-1): GAGVSQSPRYKVTKRGQDVALRCDPISGHVSLYWYRQALGQGPEFLTYFNYEAQQDKSGLPNDRFSAERPEGSISTLTIQRTEQRDSAMYRCASSLGGGSYNEQFFGPGTRLTVL.

This chain connects TRBV9 to TRBJ2-3, with D perhaps TRBD1 (6 bases). Germline V gene data show CDR1 as SGDLS and CDR2 as YYNGEE. This CDR3 contains 16 residues. V was shortened by 4 bases and J by 4 bases, with 19 bases between the two germline ends. The CDR3, as DNA: TGTGCCAGCAGCATCCAGGGGTCCCTAAGGGCAGATACGCAGTATTTT. It is translated as CASSIQGSLRADTQYF.

The rearrangement joins TRBV6-2 or TRBV6-3 to TRBJ2-5; 10 bases line up with TRBD1. CDR1 MNHEY and CDR2 SVGEGT come from the germline V gene. The length of the CDR3 is 15 residues. Trimming took 4 bases from V and 5 from J; bases not matched to a gene: 7. The CDR3: CASSSTGTGEETQYF. Here the CDR3 DNA reads TGTGCCAGCAGTTCCACCGGGACAGGGGAGGAGACCCAGTACTTC.

The table lists this clone with a few counts. CDR3 protein: CASSFGQGPSNYGYTF. The CDR3 DNA sequence: TGCGCCAGCAGCTTTGGACAGGGGCCTTCTAACTATGGCTACACCTTC. The chain employs TRBV5-1 and TRBJ1-2, with 9 bases identical to TRBD1. V shed 2 bases and J 0 bases; nucleotides not matched to a gene: 5. The germline CDR1 and CDR2 sequences are SGHRS and YFSETQ. The CDR3 covers 16 residues.

This clone showed up just once. The V and J genes are TRBV6-2 or TRBV6-3 and TRBJ1-1, with D possibly being TRBD1 (6 bases). The CDR3 loop spans 14 amino acids. The germline V and J ends were trimmed by 4 bases and 0 bases, with 9 bases remaining between them. Germline V lookup: CDR1 MNHEY, CDR2 SVGEGT. This CDR3 reads CASSLDRMNTEAFF. CDR3 sequence (DNA): TGTGCCAGCAGTTTAGACAGGATGAACACTGAAGCTTTCTTT.

The count of this clone is one. V gene TRBV4-1 combines with J gene TRBJ1-5; TRBD1 aligns across 8 bases. V dropped 4 bases and J dropped 2; count of bases not matched to a gene: 4. Per germline, CDR1 MGHRA and CDR2 YSYEKL. The CDR3 spans 15 residues. The CDR3 DNA is TGCGCCAGCAGCCTAACAGGGGGAGGCAATCAGCCCCAGCATTTT. Its translation: CASSLTGGGNQPQHF.

In its sample, this clone was seen a few times. V and J are TRBV19 and TRBJ2-5, with TRBD1 matching over 7 bases. Trimming at V came to 4 bases and at J to 5 bases, leaving 10 bases not matched to a gene. CDR1 LNHDA and CDR2 SQIVND come from the germline V gene (reference sequence). CDR3 length: 15 residues. The CDR3 coding sequence is TGTGCCAGTAGTACCGGACAGGCCTGGGGGGAGACCCAGTACTTC. This codes for CASSTGQAWGETQYF.

This rearrangement joins TRBV13 to TRBJ2-3; 8 bases match TRBD2. The ends lost 3 bases at V and 1 base at J; junction bases unmatched: 9. CDR3 size: 17 residues. Looked up from germline, CDR1 is PRHDT and CDR2 is FYEKMQ (reference sequence). CDR3 protein: CASSLLGGGSGTDTQYF. CDR3 nucleotide sequence: TGTGCCAGCAGCTTGTTGGGCGGGGGGAGTGGCACAGATACGCAGTATTTT.

In this sample, this clone turned up a few times. The rearrangement uses TRBV19 and TRBJ1-2, with D possibly TRBD1 on 6 matching bases. This CDR3 spans 14 amino acids. Deletions cut 6 bases from V and 4 bases from J, with 15 bases between. The V gene's germline CDR1 is LNHDA and CDR2 SQIVND (reference sequence). Here the CDR3 DNA reads TGTGCCAGTAGGCGAGGCAGGGGTGTCTATGGCTACACCTTC. Residues: CASRRGRGVYGYTF.

This rearrangement joins TRBV18 to TRBJ2-5, with D possibly TRBD1 on 7 matching bases. V shed 3 bases and J shed 5 bases, with 16 bases lying between them. CDR3 length: 15 amino acids. Germline CDR1 reads KGHSH; CDR2 reads LQKENI. The CDR3 reads CASSPGTAGGETQYF. Written as DNA, the CDR3 is TGTGCCAGCTCACCCGGGACAGCTGGGGGGGAGACCCAGTACTTC.

J is TRBJ2-5 and V is TRBV7-3; 11 bases are shared with TRBD2. The CDR3 consists of 15 residues. In germline, CDR1 is SGHTA, CDR2 FQGTGA. The ends lost 4 bases at V and 4 bases at J; junction bases unmatched: 5. The CDR3 nucleotides are TGTGCCAGCAGCTCCACCGGGACTAGCGGAGAGACCCAGTACTTC. Encoded protein: CASSSTGTSGETQYF.

This clone appeared a single time. The CDR3 DNA reads as TGTGCCAGCTCACCATTGGTAGCGGGAATCACCGGGGAGCTGTTTTTT. Its translation: CASSPLVAGITGELFF. The chain links TRBV18 to TRBJ2-2, with 8 bases aligning to TRBD2. The CDR3 consists of 16 residues. V lost 2 bases and J lost 4; bases outside the gene matches: 6. The V gene's germline CDR1 is KGHSH and CDR2 LQKENI.

The V and J genes are TRBV10-2 and TRBJ1-2, with TRBD1 matching 8 bases. The V segment lost 1 base and the J segment 4 bases; nucleotides outside the gene matches: 5. Germline lookup yields CDR1 WSHSY and CDR2 SAAADI. This CDR3 comprises 15 residues. CDR3 residues: CASSELLGQGYGYTF. The CDR3 DNA is TGCGCCAGCAGTGAGTTACTTGGACAGGGCTATGGCTACACCTTC.

The V gene is TRBV6-6, the J gene TRBJ2-7, with TRBD1 matching 11 bases. This CDR3 contains 16 residues. The J segment lost 2 bases and the V segment lost 0 bases, leaving 3 bases of the junction unmatched. CDR1 and CDR2 from the germline V gene are MNHNY and SVGAGI (reference sequence). The CDR3 protein is CASSYSTGQGAYEQYF. The CDR3 DNA follows: TGTGCCAGCAGTTACTCGACGGGACAGGGGGCCTACGAGCAGTACTTC.

The chain joins TRBV4-1 to TRBJ2-3, with 15 bases lining up with TRBD2. The CDR3 is 18 residues long. Germline assignment: CDR1 MGHRA and CDR2 YSYEKL. V gave up 4 bases and J gave up 0 bases; unmatched junction bases: 5. CDR3 in amino acids: CASSPGLAGGPSTDTQYF. In nucleotides, the CDR3 is TGCGCCAGCAGCCCTGGACTAGCGGGGGGGCCTAGCACAGATACGCAGTATTTT.

This clone was seen a handful of times. The J gene is TRBJ1-4, the V gene TRBV25-1, with D perhaps TRBD1 (6 bases). V was pared by 6 bases and J by 0 bases, with 14 bases between. The CDR3 totals 16 residues. The germline CDR1 and CDR2 sequences are MGHDK and SYGVNS. CDR3 amino acids: CASSSQGIATNEKLFF. The CDR3 nucleotides are TGTGCCAGCAGCTCTCAGGGGATTGCAACTAATGAAAAACTGTTTTTT. Full variable domain (missing parts from reference TRBV25-1 and TRBJ1-4): EADIYQTPRYLVIGTGKKITLECSQTMGHDKMYWYQQDPGMELHLIHYSYGVNSTEKGDLSSESTVSRIRTEHFPLTLESARPSHTSQYLCASSSQGIATNEKLFFGSGTQLSVL.

The chain employs TRBV24-1 and TRBJ2-6; 8 bases line up with TRBD1. CDR3 size: 17 residues. The germline CDR1 and CDR2 sequences are KGHDR and SFDVKD. V lost 4 bases to trimming and J lost 2 bases; unmatched junction nucleotides: 6. The CDR3 coding sequence is TGTGCCACCAGTGAGACAGGGGATCAGACTGGGGCCAACGTCCTGACTTTC. This encodes CATSETGDQTGANVLTF.

This chain connects TRBV27 to TRBJ1-5; possibly TRBD1 for D (6 bases). Trimming cost V 5 bases and J 6 bases, with 20 bases left between them. The CDR3 runs 16 residues. The germline gives CDR1 MNHEY, CDR2 SMNVEV (reference sequence). CDR3 protein: CASSRVRAGELQPQHF. CDR3 coding DNA: TGTGCCAGCAGTCGCGTGCGGGCAGGGGAACTTCAGCCCCAGCATTTT.

The rearrangement joins TRBV29-1 to TRBJ2-1, with 10 positions matching TRBD1. Germline CDR1 reads SQVTM; CDR2 reads ANQGSEA. The ends lost 4 bases at V and 3 bases at J; junction bases unmatched: 3. This CDR3 is 14 amino acids long. CDR3 protein: CSVVGTGVYNEQFF. DNA of the CDR3: TGCAGCGTTGTCGGGACAGGGGTCTACAATGAGCAGTTCTTC.

This clone appeared a few times. V is TRBV6-5 and J is TRBJ2-5, with 8 bases that match TRBD2. V shed 6 bases, J shed 3 bases, and the junction held 6 bases outside the gene matches. Germline V lookup: CDR1 MNHEY, CDR2 SVGAGI. CDR3 length equals 14 residues. CDR3 coding DNA: TGTGCCAGCAGCAGACTAGCGCTAAAAGAGACCCAGTACTTC. It codes for CASSRLALKETQYF.

V gene TRBV25-1 combines with J gene TRBJ1-1, with D perhaps matching TRBD1 (5 bases). Germline loops: CDR1 MGHDK, CDR2 SYGVNS. CDR3 length equals 14 residues. With 6 bases removed from V and 5 bases from J, the gap between germline ends came to 16 bases. The CDR3 DNA follows: TGTGCCAGCAGGGGGCCGCAGCCGAGGACTGAAGCTTTCTTT. Translating gives CASRGPQPRTEAFF.

The chain is built from TRBV21-1 and TRBJ1-6; the table assigns TRBD1, which was not confirmed against the DNA. TRBV21-1 is an annotated pseudogene. The CDR3 spans 19 residues. The CDR3, as DNA: TGTGCCAGCAGGAAGCAGGGACAGGGAAAATGTCCCTATAATTCACCCCTCCACTTT. It codes for CASRKQGQGKCPYNSPLHF.